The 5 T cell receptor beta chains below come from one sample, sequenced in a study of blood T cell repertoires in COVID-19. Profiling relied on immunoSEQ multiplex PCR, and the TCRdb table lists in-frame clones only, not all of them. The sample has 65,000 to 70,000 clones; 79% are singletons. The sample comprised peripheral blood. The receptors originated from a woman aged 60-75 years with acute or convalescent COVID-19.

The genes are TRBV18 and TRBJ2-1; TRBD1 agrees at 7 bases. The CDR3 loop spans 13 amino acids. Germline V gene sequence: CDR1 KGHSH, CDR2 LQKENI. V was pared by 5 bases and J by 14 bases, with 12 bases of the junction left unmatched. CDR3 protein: CASSDIIGQVEFF. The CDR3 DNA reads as TGTGCCAGCTCAGACATAATCGGACAGGTAGAGTTCTTC.

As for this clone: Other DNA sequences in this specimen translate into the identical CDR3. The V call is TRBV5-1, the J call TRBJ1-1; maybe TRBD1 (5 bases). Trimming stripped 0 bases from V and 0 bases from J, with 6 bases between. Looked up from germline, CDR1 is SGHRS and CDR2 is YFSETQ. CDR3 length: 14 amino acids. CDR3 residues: CASSLATVNTEAFF. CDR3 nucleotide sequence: TGCGCCAGCAGCTTGGCGACAGTGAACACTGAAGCTTTCTTT.

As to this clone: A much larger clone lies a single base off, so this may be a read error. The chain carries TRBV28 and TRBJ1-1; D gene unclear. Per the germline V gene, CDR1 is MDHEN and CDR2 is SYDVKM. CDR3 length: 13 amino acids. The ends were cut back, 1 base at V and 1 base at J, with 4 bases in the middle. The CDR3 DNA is TGTGCCAGCAGTTTATCGGGGAACACTGAAGCTTTCTTT. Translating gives CASSLSGNTEAFF.

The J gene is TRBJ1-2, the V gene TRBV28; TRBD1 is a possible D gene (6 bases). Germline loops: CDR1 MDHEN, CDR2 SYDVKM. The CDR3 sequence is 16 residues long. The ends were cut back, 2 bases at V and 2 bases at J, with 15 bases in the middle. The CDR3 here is CASSLIEGTPNYGYTF. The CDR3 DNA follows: TGTGCCAGCAGTTTAATTGAAGGGACACCCAACTATGGCTACACCTTC.

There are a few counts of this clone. CDR3 DNA sequence: TGTGCCAGCAGCTTAGAAGCGGAAACTGAAGCTTTCTTT. This gives the protein CASSLEAETEAFF. V gene TRBV7-9 combines with J gene TRBJ1-1; D ambiguous. Germline assignment: CDR1 SEHNR and CDR2 FQNEAQ (reference sequence). The CDR3 runs 13 residues. V was shortened by 1 base and J by 5 bases, with 8 bases between the two germline ends.